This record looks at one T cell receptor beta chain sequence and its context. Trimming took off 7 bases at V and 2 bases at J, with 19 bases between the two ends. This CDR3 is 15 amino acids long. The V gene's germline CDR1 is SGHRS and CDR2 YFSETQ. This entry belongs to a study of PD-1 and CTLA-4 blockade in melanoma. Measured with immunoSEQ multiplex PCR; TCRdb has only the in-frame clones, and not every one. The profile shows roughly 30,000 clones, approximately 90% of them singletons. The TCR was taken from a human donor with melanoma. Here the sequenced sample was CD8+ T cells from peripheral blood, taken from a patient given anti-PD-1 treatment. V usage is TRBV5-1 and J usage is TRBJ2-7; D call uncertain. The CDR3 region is CASAPDRSVTYEQYF. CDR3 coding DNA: TGCGCCAGCGCCCCGGACCGGTCTGTGACCTACGAGCAGTACTTC.